These 2 T cell receptor beta chains were all obtained from the same sample, sequenced in a study of blood T cell repertoires in COVID-19. Libraries were prepared by immunoSEQ multiplex PCR; TCRdb keeps only in-frame clonotypes and omits some of them. The sample carries more than 65,000 clones, 82% recorded once. The sequenced material came from peripheral blood. These TCRs come from a human donor in a cohort sampled during active COVID-19.

The rearrangement uses TRBV4-2 and TRBJ2-1, with 12 bases aligning to TRBD2. J gave up 8 bases and V 4 bases, and 6 bases lay outside the gene matches. The germline V gene has CDR1 LGHNA and CDR2 YNFKEQ. CDR3 length equals 15 residues. CDR3 sequence: CASSLLAGGKDEQFF. CDR3 nucleotides: TGTGCCAGCAGCCTTCTAGCGGGGGGGAAGGATGAGCAGTTCTTC.

This clone was observed once. The chain's CDR3 is CASRLTGDLSEAFF. In DNA form, the CDR3 reads TGTGCCAGCCGCCTAACAGGGGATTTGTCTGAAGCTTTCTTT. The V and J genes are TRBV11-1 and TRBJ1-1, with TRBD1 matching 7 bases. Germline values: CDR1 SGHAT, CDR2 FQDESV (reference sequence). Losses at the gene ends were 8 bases for V and 6 bases for J; bases not matched to a gene: 12. The CDR3 sequence is 14 residues long.